The 17 T cell receptor beta chains given below trace back to one sample, sequenced in a study of cytomegalovirus exposure and HLA in healthy donors. PCR primers comprised 60 Vbeta and 13 Jbeta primers. The data were produced by immunoSEQ multiplex PCR, yet TCRdb's version contains in-frame clones alone and is incomplete. The sample carries about 190,000 clones, 81% recorded once. The specimen was PBMCs. The receptor source for this set is a woman under 30 in good health and CMV-seropositive.

The genes are TRBV4-3 and TRBJ1-3; no definite D call. The CDR3 consists of 14 residues. Trimming cost V 4 bases and J 0 bases, with 7 bases left between them. Germline V lookup: CDR1 LGHNA, CDR2 YSLEER. This CDR3 reads CASSRGDSGNTIYF. CDR3 nucleotide sequence: TGCGCCAGCAGCCGGGGAGACTCTGGAAACACCATATATTTT.

CDR3 amino acids: CASGLPFARTDTQYF. The CDR3 DNA follows: TGTGCTAGTGGTTTGCCCTTTGCGCGAACAGATACGCAGTATTTT. V usage is TRBV12-5 and J usage is TRBJ2-3; D unclear. CDR1 and CDR2 from the germline V gene are LGHNT and FRNRAP. The CDR3 runs 15 residues. V lost 2 bases and J lost 3, with 12 bases in between.

There are a few counts of this clone. In DNA, the CDR3 is TGTGCCAGCAGCATTCTAGCGGGGGGAGAGACCCAGTACTTC. Protein sequence: CASSILAGGETQYF. V and J are TRBV5-4 and TRBJ2-5, with 11 bases fitting TRBD2. The germline V gene encodes CDR1 SGHNT and CDR2 YYREEE (reference sequence). Trimming took 4 bases from V and 4 from J; bases not matched to a gene: 3. CDR3 size: 14 residues.

The chain carries TRBV7-9 and TRBJ1-2, with 9 bases fitting TRBD1. The CDR3 is 12 residues long. The V segment lost 3 bases and the J segment 13 bases; nucleotides outside the gene matches: 6. CDR1 is SEHNR and CDR2 is FQNEAQ in the germline V gene (reference sequence). In DNA form, the CDR3 reads TGTGCCAGCAGCTTGGGGACAGGGTCTTTCACCTTC. Translation: CASSLGTGSFTF.

This clone was found a few times. The chain joins TRBV6-5 to TRBJ1-2, with D possibly TRBD1 on 6 matching bases. The CDR3 has 14 amino acids. V lost 0 bases to trimming and J lost 3 bases, with 8 bases between them. Germline CDR1 and CDR2: MNHEY and SVGAGI. The CDR3 sequence is CASSYSRTDYGYTF. The DNA of the CDR3 is TGTGCCAGCAGTTACTCGAGGACAGACTATGGCTACACCTTC.

This clone has only a few counts. The V call is TRBV9, the J call TRBJ1-1; 12 bases are shared with TRBD1. This CDR3 contains 15 residues. V dropped 4 bases and J dropped 7; count of bases not matched to a gene: 8. Germline V lookup: CDR1 SGDLS, CDR2 YYNGEE. This chain's CDR3 is CASSPGTGGVFEAFF. The CDR3 DNA sequence: TGTGCCAGCAGCCCCGGGACAGGGGGCGTTTTTGAAGCTTTCTTT.

The chain carries TRBV7-2 and TRBJ2-7; 10 bases agree with TRBD2. Germline values: CDR1 SGHTA, CDR2 FQGNSA. This CDR3 has 13 amino acids. V lost 5 bases to trimming and J lost 13 bases; unmatched junction nucleotides: 11. This CDR3 reads CASSQTGTSAFYV. The CDR3 bases are TGTGCCAGCAGCCAAACAGGGACTAGCGCATTCTACGTC.

The chain employs TRBV7-3 and TRBJ2-3, with no clear D. CDR3 length equals 13 residues. CDR1 and CDR2 (germline): SGHTA, FQGTGA. V lost 5 bases, J lost 3 bases, and 9 bases lay in between. CDR3 sequence: CASSPMRTDTQYF. The CDR3 DNA reads as TGTGCCAGCAGCCCCATGCGGACAGATACGCAGTATTTT.

The chain has TRBV2 and TRBJ2-2; 8 bases align to TRBD2. Germline loops: CDR1 SNHLY, CDR2 FYNNEI. This CDR3 is 15 amino acids long. J lost 8 bases, V lost 7 bases, and 12 bases had no gene match. This CDR3 reads CASNRGGPSAGELFF. The CDR3 nucleotides read TGTGCCAGCAACCGGGGGGGGCCTTCGGCGGGGGAGCTGTTTTTT.

This clone occurred a few times. The chain links TRBV25-1 to TRBJ2-5; TRBD1 aligns across 8 bases. With V trimmed by 3 bases and J by 2 bases, 5 bases remained unmatched. Germline values: CDR1 MGHDK, CDR2 SYGVNS. The CDR3 totals 15 residues. CDR3: CASSDWTGSQETQYF. For the CDR3, the DNA is TGTGCCAGCAGTGACTGGACAGGGTCTCAAGAGACCCAGTACTTC.

The CDR3 DNA reads TGCAGCGTTGATATCGGGGGGCAAACTAATGAAAAACTGTTTTTT. It yields the protein CSVDIGGQTNEKLFF. This chain joins TRBV29-1 and TRBJ1-4; D might be TRBD1 (6 bases). V lost 3 bases and J lost 1, with 12 bases in between. This CDR3 region has 15 residues. Germline assignment: CDR1 SQVTM and CDR2 ANQGSEA.

J is TRBJ2-1 and V is TRBV7-3, with 9 nucleotides matching TRBD2. The CDR3 is 14 residues long. Germline trimming cut 5 bases from V and 2 bases from J; bases unmatched to any gene: 1. Germline V CDR1 and CDR2: SGHTA, FQGTGA. The CDR3 loop reads CASSPSGAYNEQFF. CDR3 bases: TGTGCCAGCAGCCCTAGCGGGGCCTACAATGAGCAGTTCTTC.

The chain has TRBV5-1 and TRBJ1-2, with D possibly matching TRBD1 (5 bases). Looked up from germline, CDR1 is SGHRS and CDR2 is YFSETQ. The V end was cut by 1 base, the J end by 7 bases, with 14 bases between. The CDR3 is 14 residues long. DNA for the CDR3: TGCGCCAGCAGCTTGAACGCGCAGGGTACTGGCTACACCTTC. The encoded protein is CASSLNAQGTGYTF. Drawing the rest from reference TRBV5-1 and TRBJ1-2, the complete variable domain is KAGVTQTPRYLIKTRGQQVTLSCSPISGHRSVSWYQQTPGQGLQFLFEYFSETQRNKGNFPGRFSGRQFSNSRSEMNVSTLELGDSALYLCASSLNAQGTGYTFGSGTRLTVV.

Worth noting for this clone: Its ends do not fully match the called genes, so a read error is possible. V usage is TRBV29-1 and J usage is TRBJ1-1; 8 bases line up with TRBD1. Germline V gene data show CDR1 as SQVTM and CDR2 as ANQGSEA. CDR3 length equals 12 residues. The CDR3 region is CSVNSGTGLKSF. The CDR3 DNA follows: TGCAGCGTGAACTCCGGGACAGGTCTGAAGTCCTTT.

The chain has TRBV4-2 and TRBJ1-1; 8 positions agree with TRBD1. The CDR3 extends over 13 amino acids. The trim removed 8 bases at V and 0 bases at J, leaving 2 bases unmatched. The V gene's germline CDR1 is LGHNA and CDR2 YNFKEQ. CDR3: CASRTGMNTEAFF. The DNA for the CDR3 is TGTGCCAGCCGGACAGGGATGAACACTGAAGCTTTCTTT.

Only a few counts were recorded for this clone. The V and J genes are TRBV7-6 and TRBJ1-1, with 9 bases matching TRBD1. The CDR3 totals 14 residues. The germline V gene has CDR1 SGHVS and CDR2 FNYEAQ. V was clipped by 5 bases and J by 3 bases; unmatched bases: 4. The CDR3, as DNA: TGTGCCAGCAGCCCTGGACAGGGGTACACTGAAGCTTTCTTT. It translates to CASSPGQGYTEAFF.

The V call is TRBV7-6, the J call TRBJ2-7, with 8 bases identical to TRBD1. Looked up from germline, CDR1 is SGHVS and CDR2 is FNYEAQ. The CDR3 contains 13 residues. J was trimmed by 7 bases and V by 5 bases; bases with no gene match: 7. CDR3 sequence: CASSQGQGWEQYF. CDR3 in DNA: TGTGCCAGCAGCCAAGGACAGGGTTGGGAGCAGTACTTC.